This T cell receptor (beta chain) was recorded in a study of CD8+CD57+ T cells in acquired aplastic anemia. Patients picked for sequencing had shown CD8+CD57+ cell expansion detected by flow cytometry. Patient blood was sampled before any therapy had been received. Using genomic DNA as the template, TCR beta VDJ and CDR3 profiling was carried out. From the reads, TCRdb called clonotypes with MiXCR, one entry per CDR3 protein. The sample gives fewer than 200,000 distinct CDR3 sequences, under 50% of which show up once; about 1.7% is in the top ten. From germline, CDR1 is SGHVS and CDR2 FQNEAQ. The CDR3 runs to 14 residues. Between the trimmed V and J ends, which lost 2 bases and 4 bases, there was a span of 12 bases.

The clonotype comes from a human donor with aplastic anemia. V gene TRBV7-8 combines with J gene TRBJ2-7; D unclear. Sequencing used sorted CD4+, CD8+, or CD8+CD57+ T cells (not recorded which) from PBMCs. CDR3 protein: CASSLIQISYEQYF. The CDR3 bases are TGTGCCAGCAGCTTAATCCAGATTTCTTACGAGCAGTACTTC.